Below, one T cell receptor beta chain is given with its context. Documented treatment: oral pan-JAK inhibitor, 5-10 mg twice daily. Alopecia areata patients gave lesional scalp punch biopsies and peripheral blood samples. Investigators isolated RNA and reverse transcribed it into cDNA to act as the sequencing template. Measured with immunoSEQ multiplex PCR; TCRdb has only the in-frame clones, and not every one. The repertoire holds about 19,000 clones, with 50% to 70% as singletons. The data were taken from a study of CD8+ T cells in alopecia areata. For the study at large: At a dose of 5 to 10 mg twice daily, oral tofacitinib was given to treated patients.

Per the germline V gene, CDR1 is SNHLY and CDR2 is FYNNEI. The V and J ends lost 6 bases and 3 bases respectively, with 14 bases between them. The CDR3 runs 14 residues. This material consisted of skin, taken at week 4, from a patient treated with tofacitinib. The V gene is TRBV2, the J gene TRBJ1-2; tentative D call: TRBD1 (6 bases). This clonotype originated in a human donor with alopecia areata. The CDR3 reads CASSLRGRDYGYTF. Here the CDR3 DNA reads TGTGCCAGCAGCCTCAGGGGTCGAGACTATGGCTACACCTTC. Looking up the rest from reference TRBV2 and TRBJ1-2 gives the full variable domain: EPEVTQTPSHQVTQMGQEVILRCVPISNHLYFYWYRQILGQKVEFLVSFYNNEISEKSEIFDDQFSVERPDGSNFTLKIRSTKLEDSAMYFCASSLRGRDYGYTFGSGTRLTVV.